These 25 T cell receptor beta chains came from one sample sequenced in a study of technical replicates of blood from a few donors. Assay: immunoSEQ multiplex PCR; the TCRdb copy retains only in-frame clones and omits some. The table includes around 89,000 clones, around 95% detected once. The sample was T cells isolated from PBMCs. The receptors stem from a human donor in good health.

The J gene is TRBJ2-1, the V gene TRBV7-9, with D tentatively TRBD2 (5 bases). Looked up from germline, CDR1 is SEHNR and CDR2 is FQNEAQ (reference sequence). The CDR3 contains 15 residues. Trimming took 2 bases from V and 0 from J, leaving 8 bases between them. The CDR3 sequence: CASSLRTGSYNEQFF. In nucleotides, the CDR3 is TGTGCCAGCAGCTTAAGGACTGGCTCCTACAATGAGCAGTTCTTC.

The rearrangement links TRBV27 to TRBJ2-7, with 9 nucleotides matching TRBD1. The CDR3 sequence is 15 residues long. J lost 3 bases, V lost 3 bases, and 6 bases had no gene match. The germline CDR1 and CDR2 sequences are MNHEY and SMNVEV (reference sequence). The CDR3 DNA reads TGTGCCAGCAGTTTTTTCCCGGGACAGGGCTACGAGCAGTACTTC. This translates into CASSFFPGQGYEQYF.

V usage is TRBV19 and J usage is TRBJ1-1; 10 bases fit TRBD1. Trimming cost V 2 bases and J 4 bases; bases outside gene matches: 10. The CDR3 runs 17 residues. CDR1 is LNHDA, CDR2 SQIVND, per germline (reference sequence). CDR3 region: CASSIWDRGPSGTEAFF. The CDR3 nucleotides read TGTGCCAGTAGTATATGGGACAGGGGACCGTCTGGCACTGAAGCTTTCTTT.

The chain links TRBV7-6 to TRBJ2-4; D is possibly TRBD1 (6 bases). The germline CDR1 and CDR2 sequences are SGHVS and FNYEAQ. The CDR3 covers 20 residues. The V gene lost 5 bases and the J gene lost 0 bases, with 26 bases spanning the gap. CDR3 sequence reads: CASSQRAQGPVLLAKNIQYF. The CDR3 coding sequence is TGTGCCAGCAGCCAACGAGCACAGGGCCCGGTCCTATTAGCCAAAAACATTCAGTACTTC.

This clone was seen only once. The CDR3 protein is CASSFRTGYNEQFF. CDR3 nucleotides: TGCGCCAGCAGCTTCCGGACAGGCTACAATGAGCAGTTCTTC. The gene calls are TRBV5-1 and TRBJ2-1, with 7 bases lining up with TRBD1. Germline assignment: CDR1 SGHRS and CDR2 YFSETQ. The CDR3 length is 14 residues. V lost 2 bases to trimming and J lost 3 bases; unmatched junction nucleotides: 2.

The chain has TRBV2 and TRBJ2-2, with 9 bases lining up with TRBD2. There are 15 residues in the CDR3. V gave up 4 bases and J gave up 6 bases; unmatched junction bases: 6. From germline, CDR1 is SNHLY and CDR2 FYNNEI. CDR3 nucleotides: TGTGCCAGCAGTGGCTCAGGACTAGCGTCCGGGGAGCTGTTTTTT. It encodes CASSGSGLASGELFF.

This chain uses TRBV19 with TRBJ1-1; weak D call: TRBD1 (5 bases). Germline V lookup: CDR1 LNHDA, CDR2 SQIVND (reference sequence). The CDR3 runs to 13 residues. Trimming pared 1 base from V and 5 bases from J, leaving 8 bases between. DNA for the CDR3: TGTGCCAGTAGTATAGCTCGGGGGACTGAAGCTTTCTTT. It translates to CASSIARGTEAFF.

The rearrangement uses TRBV9 and TRBJ2-7; D might be TRBD2 (6 bases). There are 15 residues in the CDR3. The V end was cut by 3 bases, the J end by 4 bases, with 17 bases between. Germline values: CDR1 SGDLS, CDR2 YYNGEE. The CDR3 reads CASSAWGESKYEQYF. CDR3 in DNA: TGTGCCAGCAGCGCTTGGGGGGAGAGTAAATACGAGCAGTACTTC.

The chain recombines TRBV5-1 with TRBJ1-1; D gene uncertain. Germline assignment: CDR1 SGHRS and CDR2 YFSETQ. Deletions cut 4 bases from V and 3 bases from J, with 19 bases between. The CDR3 is 16 amino acids. CDR3 sequence reads: CASSPAGLSSDTEAFF. The CDR3 nucleotides read TGCGCCAGCAGCCCGGCCGGACTCTCATCGGACACTGAAGCTTTCTTT.

The chain carries TRBV6-5 and TRBJ2-3; D is unclear. Germline CDR1 and CDR2: MNHEY and SVGAGI. Trimming took off 8 bases at V and 4 bases at J, with 10 bases between the two ends. The length of the CDR3 is 12 residues. The CDR3 coding sequence is TGTGCCAGCGGGCTGGCGTCAGATACGCAGTATTTT. Its protein is CASGLASDTQYF.

The chain has TRBV27 and TRBJ2-7; 8 bases agree with TRBD1. V lost 3 bases and J lost 3; bases outside the gene matches: 7. The CDR3 has 15 amino acids. Germline CDR1 MNHEY, CDR2 SMNVEV (reference sequence). The CDR3 region has the DNA TGTGCCAGCAGTTTCCGACAGGGGCTAATCTACGAGCAGTACTTC. Translating it yields CASSFRQGLIYEQYF.

V usage is TRBV28 and J usage is TRBJ2-7, with D maybe TRBD1 (6 bases). The germline V gene has CDR1 MDHEN and CDR2 SYDVKM. This CDR3 contains 15 residues. Between the trimmed V and J ends, which lost 2 bases and 0 bases, there was a span of 11 bases. CDR3 loop: CASSLARDTSYEQYF. The DNA of the CDR3 is TGTGCCAGCAGTTTAGCCCGGGACACCTCCTACGAGCAGTACTTC.

V and J are TRBV30 and TRBJ2-3; 8 nucleotides align to TRBD2. Germline V CDR1 and CDR2: GTSNPN, SVGIG (reference sequence). V was clipped by 3 bases and J by 8 bases; unmatched bases: 7. The CDR3 contains 13 residues. The CDR3 DNA follows: TGTGCCTGGAGGCCGACTAGCGATGGTACGCAGTATTTT. It encodes CAWRPTSDGTQYF.

This clone appeared a single time. The chain joins TRBV9 to TRBJ1-5; D is ambiguous. Germline V gene sequence: CDR1 SGDLS, CDR2 YYNGEE. Trimming pared 3 bases from V and 2 bases from J, leaving 12 bases between. The CDR3 is 15 amino acids. CDR3 sequence (DNA): TGTGCCAGCAGCGCGGACGGACTGGGCAATCAGCCCCAGCATTTT. Amino acid sequence: CASSADGLGNQPQHF.

The rearrangement links TRBV11-2 to TRBJ2-2; D is ambiguous. The germline V gene encodes CDR1 SGHAT and CDR2 FQNNGV. This CDR3 comprises 12 residues. Trimming took off 6 bases at V and 6 bases at J, with 8 bases between the two ends. The CDR3 loop reads CASSYIPGELFF. CDR3 nucleotide sequence: TGTGCCAGCAGTTATATCCCCGGGGAGCTGTTTTTT. Full variable domain (remainder filled in from reference TRBV11-2 and TRBJ2-2): EAGVAQSPRYKIIEKRQSVAFWCNPISGHATLYWYQQILGQGPKLLIQFQNNGVVDDSQLPKDRFSAERLKGVDSTLKIQPAKLEDSAVYLCASSYIPGELFFGEGSRLTVL.

The chain links TRBV28 to TRBJ2-5; TRBD2 might be the D (5 bases). CDR3 length: 12 residues. V gave up 5 bases and J gave up 5 bases, with 9 bases separating them. Germline CDR1 MDHEN, CDR2 SYDVKM. CDR3: CASSTRTETQYF. CDR3 nucleotides: TGTGCCAGCAGTACTAGGACGGAGACCCAGTACTTC.

This CDR3 is CASSFYRGQNEQFF. The CDR3 DNA is TGTGCCAGCAGTTTCTACAGGGGGCAGAATGAGCAGTTCTTC. The rearrangement links TRBV27 to TRBJ2-1; 9 bases are shared with TRBD1. CDR3 length: 14 residues. The germline V gene encodes CDR1 MNHEY and CDR2 SMNVEV (reference sequence). J lost 7 bases, V lost 3 bases, and 4 bases had no gene match.

The chain joins TRBV7-9 to TRBJ2-2; 8 bases agree with TRBD1. This CDR3 has 14 amino acids. Losses at the gene ends were 5 bases for V and 7 bases for J; bases not matched to a gene: 6. Per the germline V gene, CDR1 is SEHNR and CDR2 is FQNEAQ (reference sequence). This CDR3 is CASSTRGRGGELFF. CDR3 coding DNA: TGTGCCAGCAGCACCAGGGGGCGAGGCGGGGAGCTGTTTTTT. The full variable domain, with the rest looked up from reference TRBV7-9 and TRBJ2-2, is DTGVSQNPRHKITKRGQNVTFRCDPISEHNRLYWYRQTLGQGPEFLTYFQNEAQLEKSRLLSDRFSAERPKGSFSTLEIQRTEQGDSAMYLCASSTRGRGGELFFGEGSRLTVL.

This clone was picked up one time. The V gene is TRBV6-1, the J gene TRBJ2-7, with 9 bases identical to TRBD2. Germline CDR1 and CDR2: MNHNS and SASEGT. V gave up 1 base and J gave up 2 bases; unmatched junction bases: 3. CDR3 length: 15 residues. For the CDR3, the DNA is TGTGCCAGCAGTGAAGAGGGACTAGCAACCTACGAGCAGTACTTC. Encoded protein: CASSEEGLATYEQYF.

The chain's CDR3 is CASSPWTENYGYTF. The CDR3 DNA reads as TGTGCCAGCAGCCCGTGGACAGAAAACTATGGCTACACCTTC. The J gene is TRBJ1-2, the V gene TRBV7-9; possibly TRBD1 for D (6 bases). V was shortened by 5 bases and J by 2 bases, with 12 bases between the two germline ends. This CDR3 is 14 amino acids long. CDR1 is SEHNR and CDR2 is FQNEAQ in the germline V gene (reference sequence).

This chain uses TRBV28 with TRBJ2-5, with 10 bases lining up with TRBD1. Germline trimming cut 6 bases from V and 4 bases from J; bases unmatched to any gene: 5. Germline V gene data show CDR1 as MDHEN and CDR2 as SYDVKM. CDR3 length: 14 residues. The CDR3 nucleotides read TGTGCCAGCAGAGGGACAGGGGAGGGAGAGACCCAGTACTTC. Encoded protein: CASRGTGEGETQYF.

The V call is TRBV7-2, the J call TRBJ2-7; 9 nucleotides line up with TRBD2. CDR1 is SGHTA and CDR2 is FQGNSA in the germline V gene. The CDR3 has 15 residues. J was trimmed by 4 bases and V by 4 bases; bases with no gene match: 8. The CDR3, as DNA: TGTGCCAGCAGCTACCCGGGACTAGCCCAGTACGAGCAGTACTTC. It encodes CASSYPGLAQYEQYF.

The chain couples TRBV7-2 to TRBJ1-5; D call uncertain. Germline V gives CDR1 SGHTA, CDR2 FQGNSA. The V end was cut by 1 base, the J end by 8 bases, with 12 bases between. The CDR3 length is 14 residues. In nucleotides, the CDR3 is TGTGCCAGCAGCTTAGTTAGCCTCGGTGAGCCCCAGCATTTT. The encoded protein is CASSLVSLGEPQHF. Complete variable domain (other parts from reference TRBV7-2 and TRBJ1-5): GAGVSQSPSNKVTEKGKDVELRCDPISGHTALYWYRQSLGQGLEFLIYFQGNSAPDKSGLPSDRFSAERTGGSVSTLTIQRTQQEDSAVYLCASSLVSLGEPQHFGDGTRLSIL.

This chain links TRBV27 with TRBJ2-2; TRBD2 matches at 9 bases. V was clipped by 2 bases and J by 1 base; unmatched bases: 2. This CDR3 comprises 16 residues. Germline V gene sequence: CDR1 MNHEY, CDR2 SMNVEV (reference sequence). The CDR3 coding sequence is TGTGCCAGCAGTTTAAAAGCGGGGGGGAACACCGGGGAGCTGTTTTTT. Its protein is CASSLKAGGNTGELFF.

This chain joins TRBV6-1 and TRBJ2-5; possibly TRBD1 for D (6 bases). CDR1 is MNHNS, CDR2 SASEGT, per germline. V gave up 1 base and J gave up 2 bases, with 17 bases separating them. The CDR3 is 17 residues long. CDR3 sequence (DNA): TGTGCCAGCAGTGAAGGCCTAGATTTCGACAGGCAAGAGACCCAGTACTTC. Translating it yields CASSEGLDFDRQETQYF.